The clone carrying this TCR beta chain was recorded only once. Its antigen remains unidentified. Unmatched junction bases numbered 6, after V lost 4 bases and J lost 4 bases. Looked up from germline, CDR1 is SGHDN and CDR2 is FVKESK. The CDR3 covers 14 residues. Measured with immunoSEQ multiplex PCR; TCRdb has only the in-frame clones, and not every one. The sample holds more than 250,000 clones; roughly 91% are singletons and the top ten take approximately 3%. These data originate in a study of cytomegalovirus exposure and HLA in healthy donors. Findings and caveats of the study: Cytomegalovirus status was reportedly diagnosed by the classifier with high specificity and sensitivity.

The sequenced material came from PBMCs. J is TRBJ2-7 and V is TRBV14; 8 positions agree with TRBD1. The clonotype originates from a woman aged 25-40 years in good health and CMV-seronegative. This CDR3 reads CASSLSDRVYEQYF. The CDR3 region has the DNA TGTGCCAGCAGCCTATCGGACAGGGTATACGAGCAGTACTTC.